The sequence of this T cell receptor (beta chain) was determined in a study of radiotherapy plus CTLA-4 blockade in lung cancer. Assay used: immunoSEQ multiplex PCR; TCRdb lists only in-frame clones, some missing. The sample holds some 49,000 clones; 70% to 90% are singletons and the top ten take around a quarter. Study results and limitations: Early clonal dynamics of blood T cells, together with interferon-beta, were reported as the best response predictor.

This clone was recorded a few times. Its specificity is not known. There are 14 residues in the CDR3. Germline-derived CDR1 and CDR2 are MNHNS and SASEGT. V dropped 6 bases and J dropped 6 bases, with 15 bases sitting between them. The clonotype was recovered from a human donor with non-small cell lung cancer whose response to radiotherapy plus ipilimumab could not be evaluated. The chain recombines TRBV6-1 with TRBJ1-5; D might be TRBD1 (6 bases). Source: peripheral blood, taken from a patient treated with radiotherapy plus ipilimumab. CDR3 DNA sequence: TGTGCCAGCAGACCAGGGGCCTTCGGTCAGCCCCAGCATTTT. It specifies CASRPGAFGQPQHF.